This T cell receptor beta chain was profiled in a study of cytomegalovirus exposure and HLA in healthy donors. Details on this clone: Its antigen is as yet unknown.

Study-level results: Upon later analysis, HLA-associated TCR beta chains proved more clonally expanded than other, equally common chains. Per published reports, the classifier diagnosed cytomegalovirus status with high specificity and sensitivity. HLA allele associations emerged for roughly 16,000 TCR beta sequences in a later analysis, at 0.05 false discovery rate. Near-uniform donor sequencing depth was presumed by presence/absence analyses.

Trimming shortened V by 2 bases and J by 0 bases, and 16 bases separated the two germline ends. The CDR3 length is 17 residues. Germline V gene lookup returns CDR1 MDHEN and CDR2 SYDVKM. With 60 Vbeta and 13 Jbeta primers, the PCR was carried out. Some clones are missing from TCRdb's copy, which holds only in-frame ones; the method was immunoSEQ multiplex PCR. In the table there are approximately 85,000 clones, about three quarters of which are singletons. The chain recombines TRBV28 with TRBJ1-1; D may be TRBD1 (5 bases). The sequencing sample was made of PBMCs. This clonotype was obtained from a woman aged 40 to 50 in good health and CMV-seropositive. CDR3 region: CASSLPLGGTMNTEAFF. DNA of the CDR3: TGTGCCAGCAGTTTACCGCTGGGGGGGACCATGAACACTGAAGCTTTCTTT.